This TCR beta chain was sequenced in a study of T cell repertoires in cytomegalovirus infection. About the study: Both CMV infection and a matching HLA type were indicated by public TCR beta signatures.

Study-level points and caveats: In two of eight donors, the top clonotype was HLA-C-restricted CMV-specific.

From the reads, TCRdb called clonotypes with MiXCR, one entry per CDR3 protein. The sample has some 400,000 distinct CDR3 sequences, 15% to 20% seen once. Worth noting for this clonotype: The target antigen is unknown.

The TCR was taken from a human donor in good health (CMV status not recorded). Some clones in this sample may be carry-over from other donors' samples. The sample consisted of PBMCs.

CDR3 amino acids: CSVRRPNTEAFF. The CDR3 DNA reads as TGCAGCGTTCGACGGCCGAACACTGAAGCTTTCTTT. This chain links TRBV29-1 with TRBJ1-1; no clear D. V was cut by 5 bases and J by 1 base, with 8 bases left in between. This CDR3 has 12 residues. Germline V gives CDR1 SQVTM, CDR2 ANQGSEA.